Ten or more counts support the clone carrying this T cell receptor beta chain. Its specificity is not known. The data belong to a study of T-cell reconstitution after alpha-beta-depleted transplantation in children. Unique molecular identifiers were used to barcode this TCRbeta library. Each CDR3 protein gets one entry after TCRdb re-called the PCR reads with MiXCR. The table lists around 94,000 distinct CDR3 sequences, about 5.6% of them singletons. The study's findings and limits: T cells produced anew were the main source of T-cell counts and diversity one year after transplant. Recipient T cells and thymic progenitors that survived gave rise to the high TCRbeta diversity observed at day 60 in some patients. Several hundred expanded graft clones reportedly supplied alpha-beta T cells about two months after transplant.

Sequencing was performed on PBMCs, mostly from graft donor cells, taken 60 days after TCRalphabeta/CD19-depleted stem cell transplant. The sequence derives from a female patient aged 2-15 years who had a stem cell transplant for Fanconi anemia, so the T cells may come from the graft donor.

In DNA form, the CDR3 reads TGCAGCGTTGACCATGCAGGGTGGGAGACCCAGTACTTC. Translated, it gives CSVDHAGWETQYF. This sequence joins TRBV29-1 and TRBJ2-5; D is possibly TRBD1 (5 bases). V lost 3 bases, J lost 5 bases, and 13 bases lay in between. The germline CDR1 and CDR2 sequences are SQVTM and ANQGSEA. The CDR3 runs 13 residues.